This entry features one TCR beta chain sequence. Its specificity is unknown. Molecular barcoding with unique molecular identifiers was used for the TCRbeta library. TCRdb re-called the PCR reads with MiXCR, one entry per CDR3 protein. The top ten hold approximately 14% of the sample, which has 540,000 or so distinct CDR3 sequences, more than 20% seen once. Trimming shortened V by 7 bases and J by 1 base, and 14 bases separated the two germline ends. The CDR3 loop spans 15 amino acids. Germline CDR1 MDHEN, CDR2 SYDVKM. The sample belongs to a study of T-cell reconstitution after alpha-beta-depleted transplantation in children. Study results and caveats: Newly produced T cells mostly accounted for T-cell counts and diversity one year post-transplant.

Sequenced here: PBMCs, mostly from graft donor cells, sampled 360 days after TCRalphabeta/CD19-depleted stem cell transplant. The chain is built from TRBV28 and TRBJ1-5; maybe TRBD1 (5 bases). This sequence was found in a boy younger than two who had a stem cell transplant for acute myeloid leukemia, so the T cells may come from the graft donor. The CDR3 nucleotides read TGTGCCAGCACCCCAAGGCAGGGAAGCAATCAGCCCCAGCATTTT. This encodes CASTPRQGSNQPQHF.